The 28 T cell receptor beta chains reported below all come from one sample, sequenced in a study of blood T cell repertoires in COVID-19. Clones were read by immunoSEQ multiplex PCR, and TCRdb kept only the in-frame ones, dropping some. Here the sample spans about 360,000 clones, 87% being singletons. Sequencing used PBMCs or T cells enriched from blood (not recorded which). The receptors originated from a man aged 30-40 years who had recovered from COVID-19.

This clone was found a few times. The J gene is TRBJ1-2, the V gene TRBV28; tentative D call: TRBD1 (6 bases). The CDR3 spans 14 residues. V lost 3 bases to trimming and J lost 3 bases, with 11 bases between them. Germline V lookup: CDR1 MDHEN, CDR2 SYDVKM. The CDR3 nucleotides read TGTGCCAGCAGTTTCGTCAGGGGAGACTATGGCTACACCTTC. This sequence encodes CASSFVRGDYGYTF.

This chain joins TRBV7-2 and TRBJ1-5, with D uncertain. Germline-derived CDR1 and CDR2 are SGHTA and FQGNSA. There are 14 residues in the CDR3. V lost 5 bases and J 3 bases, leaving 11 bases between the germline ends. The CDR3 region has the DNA TGTGCCAGCAGCCGTACAGTAACCAATCAGCCCCAGCATTTT. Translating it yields CASSRTVTNQPQHF.

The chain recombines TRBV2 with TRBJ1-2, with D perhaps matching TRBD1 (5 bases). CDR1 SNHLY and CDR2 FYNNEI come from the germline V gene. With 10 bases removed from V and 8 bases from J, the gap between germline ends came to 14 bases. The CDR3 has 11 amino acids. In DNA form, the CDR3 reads TGTGCCATCGAAGGGGTAGGAGGCTACACCTTC. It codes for CAIEGVGGYTF.

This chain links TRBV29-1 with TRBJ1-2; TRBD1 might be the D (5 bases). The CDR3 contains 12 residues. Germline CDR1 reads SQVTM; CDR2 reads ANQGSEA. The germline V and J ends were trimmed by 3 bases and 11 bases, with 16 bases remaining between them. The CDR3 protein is CSVDGPLRGYTF. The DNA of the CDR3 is TGCAGCGTTGACGGGCCACTTCGGGGGTACACCTTC.

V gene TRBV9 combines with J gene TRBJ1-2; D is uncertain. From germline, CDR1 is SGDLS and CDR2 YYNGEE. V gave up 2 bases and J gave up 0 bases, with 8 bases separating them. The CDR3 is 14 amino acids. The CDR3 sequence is CASSVRQANYGYTF. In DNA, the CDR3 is TGTGCCAGCAGCGTTCGGCAGGCTAACTATGGCTACACCTTC.

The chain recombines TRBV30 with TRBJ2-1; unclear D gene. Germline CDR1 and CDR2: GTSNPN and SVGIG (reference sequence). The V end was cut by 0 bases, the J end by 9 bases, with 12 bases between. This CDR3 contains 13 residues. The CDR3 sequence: CAWSVTEMGEQFF. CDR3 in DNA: TGTGCCTGGAGTGTCACAGAGATGGGTGAGCAGTTCTTC.

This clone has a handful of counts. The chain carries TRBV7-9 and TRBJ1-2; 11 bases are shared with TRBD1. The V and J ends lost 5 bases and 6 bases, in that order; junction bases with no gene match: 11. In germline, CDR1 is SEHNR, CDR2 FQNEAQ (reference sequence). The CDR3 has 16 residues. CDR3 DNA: TGTGCCAGCAGCGCTGGGACAGGGGGGAACTTTGATGGCTACACCTTC. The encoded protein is CASSAGTGGNFDGYTF.

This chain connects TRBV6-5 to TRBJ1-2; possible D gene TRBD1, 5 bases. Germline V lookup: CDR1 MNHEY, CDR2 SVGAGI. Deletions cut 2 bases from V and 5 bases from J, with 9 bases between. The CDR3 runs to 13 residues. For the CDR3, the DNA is TGTGCCAGCAGTTACGGTCCAGGGTATGGCTACACCTTC. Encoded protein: CASSYGPGYGYTF.

The CDR3 nucleotides read TGTGCCAGCAGCTTACTAGCGTGGTACGAGCAGTACTTC. It translates to CASSLLAWYEQYF. The chain recombines TRBV6-6 with TRBJ2-7, with TRBD2 identical over 7 bases. The junction had 6 bases not matched to a gene; V was cut back by 6 bases and J by 4 bases. The CDR3 runs to 13 residues. Germline V CDR1 and CDR2: MNHNY, SVGAGI (reference sequence).

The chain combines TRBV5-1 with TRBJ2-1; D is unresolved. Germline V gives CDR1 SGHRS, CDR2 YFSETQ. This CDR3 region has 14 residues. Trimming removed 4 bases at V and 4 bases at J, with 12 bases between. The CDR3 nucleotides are TGCGCCAGCAGCACCCAAACAGCATACAATGAGCAGTTCTTC. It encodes CASSTQTAYNEQFF.

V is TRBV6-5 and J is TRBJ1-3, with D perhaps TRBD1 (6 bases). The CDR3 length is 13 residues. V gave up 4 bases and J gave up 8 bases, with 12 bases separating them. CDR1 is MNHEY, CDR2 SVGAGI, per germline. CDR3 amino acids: CASSWTVEDTIYF. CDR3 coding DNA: TGTGCCAGCAGTTGGACAGTAGAAGACACCATATATTTT.

The CDR3: CASSVGGLAAGRGQFF. The CDR3 nucleotides read TGTGCCAGCAGCGTAGGTGGACTAGCGGCCGGGAGGGGGCAGTTCTTC. The chain combines TRBV9 with TRBJ2-1, with 10 bases lining up with TRBD2. In germline, CDR1 is SGDLS, CDR2 YYNGEE. The CDR3 has 16 amino acids. V was pared by 0 bases and J by 12 bases, with 12 bases of the junction left unmatched.

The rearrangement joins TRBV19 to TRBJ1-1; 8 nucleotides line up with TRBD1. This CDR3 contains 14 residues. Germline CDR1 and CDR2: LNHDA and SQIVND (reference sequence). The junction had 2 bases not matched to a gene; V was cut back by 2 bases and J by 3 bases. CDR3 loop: CASSIPGGYTEAFF. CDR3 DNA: TGTGCCAGTAGTATACCAGGGGGCTACACTGAAGCTTTCTTT.

In nucleotides, the CDR3 is TGTGCCACCAGCAGGGGACAGGGGGCGGGTGAGCAGTTCTTC. It yields the protein CATSRGQGAGEQFF. The J gene is TRBJ2-1, the V gene TRBV15, with 12 bases matching TRBD1. CDR3 length: 14 residues. V was clipped by 3 bases and J by 9 bases; unmatched bases: 3. CDR1 LNHNV and CDR2 YYDKDF come from the germline V gene (reference sequence). Drawing the rest from reference TRBV15 and TRBJ2-1, the complete variable domain is DAMVIQNPRYQVTQFGKPVTLSCSQTLNHNVMYWYQQKSSQAPKLLFHYYDKDFNNEADTPDNFQSRRPNTSFCFLDIRSPGLGDTAMYLCATSRGQGAGEQFFGPGTRLTVL.

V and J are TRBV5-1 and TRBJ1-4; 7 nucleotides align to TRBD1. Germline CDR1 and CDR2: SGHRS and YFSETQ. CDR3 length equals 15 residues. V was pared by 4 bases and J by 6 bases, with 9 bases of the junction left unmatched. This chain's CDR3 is CASSLGTRGDEKLFF. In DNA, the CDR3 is TGCGCCAGCAGCCTGGGGACCAGGGGGGATGAAAAACTGTTTTTT.

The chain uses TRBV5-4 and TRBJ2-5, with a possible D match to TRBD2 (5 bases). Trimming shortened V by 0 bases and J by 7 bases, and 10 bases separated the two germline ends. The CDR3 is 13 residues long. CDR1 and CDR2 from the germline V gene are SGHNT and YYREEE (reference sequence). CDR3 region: CASSLETAGTQYF. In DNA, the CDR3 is TGTGCCAGCAGCTTGGAGACCGCGGGGACCCAGTACTTC.

CDR3 in DNA: TGTGCCAGTAGTCCCCTCCTTTATAGCAATCAGCCCCAGCATTTT. This sequence encodes CASSPLLYSNQPQHF. The chain recombines TRBV19 with TRBJ1-5; no reliable D call. In germline, CDR1 is LNHDA, CDR2 SQIVND (reference sequence). Trimming shortened V by 5 bases and J by 0 bases, and 11 bases separated the two germline ends. CDR3 size: 15 residues. Drawing the rest from reference TRBV19 and TRBJ1-5, the complete variable domain is DGGITQSPKYLFRKEGQNVTLSCEQNLNHDAMYWYRQDPGQGLRLIYYSQIVNDFQKGDIAEGYSVSREKKESFPLTVTSAQKNPTAFYLCASSPLLYSNQPQHFGDGTRLSIL.

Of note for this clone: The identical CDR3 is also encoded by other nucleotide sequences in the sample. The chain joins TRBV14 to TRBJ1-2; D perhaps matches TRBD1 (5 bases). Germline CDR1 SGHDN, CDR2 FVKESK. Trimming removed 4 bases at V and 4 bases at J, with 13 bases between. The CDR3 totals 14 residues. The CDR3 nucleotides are TGTGCCAGCAGCCCACCTTGGGGGGGCTATGGCTACACCTTC. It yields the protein CASSPPWGGYGYTF.

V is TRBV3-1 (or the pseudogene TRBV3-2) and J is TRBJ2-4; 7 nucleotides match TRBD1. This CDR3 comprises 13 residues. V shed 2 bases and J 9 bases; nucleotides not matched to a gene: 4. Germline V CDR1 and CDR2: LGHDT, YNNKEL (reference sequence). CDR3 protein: CASSQRGQVIQYF. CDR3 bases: TGTGCCAGCAGCCAAAGGGGGCAGGTCATTCAGTACTTC.

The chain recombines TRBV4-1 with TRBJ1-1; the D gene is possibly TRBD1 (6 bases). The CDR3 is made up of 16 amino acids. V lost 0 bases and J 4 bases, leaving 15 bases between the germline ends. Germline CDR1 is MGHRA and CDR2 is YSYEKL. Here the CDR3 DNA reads TGCGCCAGCAGCCAAGACCCCCCTCAGGGGCGCACTGAAGCTTTCTTT. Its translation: CASSQDPPQGRTEAFF.

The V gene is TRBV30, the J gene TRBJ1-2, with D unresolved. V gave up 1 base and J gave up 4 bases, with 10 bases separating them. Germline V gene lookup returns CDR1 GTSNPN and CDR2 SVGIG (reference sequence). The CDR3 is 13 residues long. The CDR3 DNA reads TGTGCCTGGAGTGAACACCTGTCCTATGGCTACACCTTC. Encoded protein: CAWSEHLSYGYTF.

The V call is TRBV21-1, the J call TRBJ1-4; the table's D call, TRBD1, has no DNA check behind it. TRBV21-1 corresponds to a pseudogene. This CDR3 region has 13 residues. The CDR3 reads CAPKDRDNEKLFF. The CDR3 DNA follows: TGTGCCCCTAAGGACAGGGATAATGAAAAACTGTTTTTT.

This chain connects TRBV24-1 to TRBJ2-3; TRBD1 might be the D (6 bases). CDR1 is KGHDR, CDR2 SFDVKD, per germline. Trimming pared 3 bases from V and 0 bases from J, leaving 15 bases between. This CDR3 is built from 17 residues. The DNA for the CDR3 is TGTGCCACCAGTGATCCCGACGCCAGGGGAAGCACAGATACGCAGTATTTT. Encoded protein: CATSDPDARGSTDTQYF.

CDR3 protein: CASSLQGARYNEQFF. CDR3 DNA: TGTGCCAGCAGCTTACAGGGGGCAAGGTACAATGAGCAGTTCTTC. The genes are TRBV11-2 and TRBJ2-1; the match to TRBD1 covers 8 bases. Germline CDR1 and CDR2: SGHAT and FQNNGV. This CDR3 has 15 residues. V gave up 2 bases and J gave up 4 bases; unmatched junction bases: 4.

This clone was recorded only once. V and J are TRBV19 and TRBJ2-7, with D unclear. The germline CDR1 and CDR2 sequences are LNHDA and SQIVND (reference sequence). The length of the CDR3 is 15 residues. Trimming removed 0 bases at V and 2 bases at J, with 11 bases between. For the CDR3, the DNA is TGTGCCAGTAGTATAGATTGGCCGGGTCCCTACGAGCAGTACTTC. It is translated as CASSIDWPGPYEQYF.

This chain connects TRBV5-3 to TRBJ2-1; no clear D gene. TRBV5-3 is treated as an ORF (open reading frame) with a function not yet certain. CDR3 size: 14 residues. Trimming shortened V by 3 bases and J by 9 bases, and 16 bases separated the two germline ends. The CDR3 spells CARSSLRICPEQFF. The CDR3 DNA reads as TGTGCCAGAAGCTCGCTGCGGATTTGTCCTGAGCAGTTCTTC.

The CDR3 nucleotides are TGTGCCAGCAGCTCGGGGGACAGCTCTGGAAACACCATATATTTT. Amino acids: CASSSGDSSGNTIYF. The rearrangement links TRBV12-1 to TRBJ1-3; TRBD1, the table's D call, lacks a check against the DNA. TRBV12-1 is described as a pseudogene. CDR3 size: 15 residues.

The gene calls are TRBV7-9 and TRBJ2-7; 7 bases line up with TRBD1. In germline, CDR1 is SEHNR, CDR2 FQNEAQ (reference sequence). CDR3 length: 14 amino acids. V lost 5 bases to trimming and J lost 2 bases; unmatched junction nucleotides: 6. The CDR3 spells CASSHPGTAYEQYF. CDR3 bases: TGTGCCAGCAGCCACCCCGGGACAGCCTACGAGCAGTACTTC.